What follows is one T cell receptor beta chain and its context. Its antigen is undetermined. There are 12 residues in the CDR3. The V gene lost 0 bases and the J gene lost 6 bases, with 5 bases spanning the gap. Germline assignment: CDR1 SNHLY and CDR2 FYNNEI. The data derive from a study of Ad26.COV2.S vaccination and SARS-CoV-2 variants. Study results and caveats: Breadth, reportedly substantial, characterized the spike-specific CD8+ and CD4+ T cell responses after vaccination. Greater spike-specific TCR breadth was seen in vaccine recipients than in placebo recipients.

The table came from immunoSEQ multiplex PCR; TCRdb's copy has only in-frame clones and leaves some out. The table includes more than 150,000 clones, roughly nine tenths detected once. The source of this sequence is a human donor who had recovered from COVID-19. The chain joins TRBV2 to TRBJ1-2; D not resolved. The input for sequencing was peripheral blood, taken after recovery from COVID-19. Written as DNA, the CDR3 is TGTGCCAGCAGTGAAGCCGGGAATGGCTACACCTTC. Protein sequence: CASSEAGNGYTF.